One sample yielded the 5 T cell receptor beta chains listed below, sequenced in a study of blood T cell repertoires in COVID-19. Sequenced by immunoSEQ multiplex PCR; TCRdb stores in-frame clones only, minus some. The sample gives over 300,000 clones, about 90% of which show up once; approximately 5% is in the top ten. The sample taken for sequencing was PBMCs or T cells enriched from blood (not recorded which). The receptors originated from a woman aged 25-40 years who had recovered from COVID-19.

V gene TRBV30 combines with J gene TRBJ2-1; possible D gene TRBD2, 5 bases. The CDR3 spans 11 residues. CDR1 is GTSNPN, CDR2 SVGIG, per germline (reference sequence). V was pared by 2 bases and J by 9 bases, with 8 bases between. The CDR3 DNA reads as TGTGCCTGGAGTCCGGCGGGTGAGCAGTTCTTC. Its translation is CAWSPAGEQFF.

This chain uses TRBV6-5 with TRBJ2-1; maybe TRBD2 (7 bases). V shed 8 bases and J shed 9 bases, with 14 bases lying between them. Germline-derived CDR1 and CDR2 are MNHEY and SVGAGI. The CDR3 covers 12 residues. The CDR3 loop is CASQGGAGEQFF. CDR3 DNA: TGTGCCAGCCAAGGGGGGGCGGGTGAGCAGTTCTTC.

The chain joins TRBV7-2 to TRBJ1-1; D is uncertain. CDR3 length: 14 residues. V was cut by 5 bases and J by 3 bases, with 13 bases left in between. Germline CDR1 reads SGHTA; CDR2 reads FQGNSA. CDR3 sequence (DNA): TGTGCCAGCAGCCTTGACAAGTTTTACACTGAAGCTTTCTTT. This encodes CASSLDKFYTEAFF.

CDR3 coding DNA: TGCGCCAGCAGCTTGGGCAGGGGGCTCCTCGATGTAGTTGGCTACACCTTC. Its protein product is CASSLGRGLLDVVGYTF. The rearrangement uses TRBV5-1 and TRBJ1-2; 8 nucleotides line up with TRBD1. The trim removed 0 bases at V and 7 bases at J, leaving 14 bases unmatched. This CDR3 contains 17 residues. Germline V gene data show CDR1 as SGHRS and CDR2 as YFSETQ.

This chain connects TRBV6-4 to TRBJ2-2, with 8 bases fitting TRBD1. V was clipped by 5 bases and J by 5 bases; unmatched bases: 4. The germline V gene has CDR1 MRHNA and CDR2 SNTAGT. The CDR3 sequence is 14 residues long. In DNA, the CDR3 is TGTGCCAGCAGTACCCAGGGGGCAACCGGGGAGCTGTTTTTT. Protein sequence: CASSTQGATGELFF.